This T cell receptor beta chain stems from a study of regulatory T cells in long-lasting Graves disease. Time point of the sample: persistent/refractory GD, antithyroid drugs over 5 years with positive TRAb. The TCR library was made from RNA that had been extracted from PBMCs in TRIzol. The CDR3 covers 16 residues. With V trimmed by 3 bases and J by 4 bases, 7 bases remained unmatched. Germline V gene lookup returns CDR1 SGHAT and CDR2 FQNNGV. Arm-PCR of CDR3 regions with iRepertoire HTBI primers generated TCR beta libraries. TCRdb recomputed calls from the multiplex PCR reads with MiXCR, one row per CDR3 protein. Among 250,000 to 300,000 distinct CDR3 sequences, approximately 20% were seen once, and the ten largest hold roughly three fifths.

The receptor was isolated from a female donor with Graves disease. This specimen was peripheral blood mononuclear cells (PBMCs), taken when the disease was refractory, from a patient treated with antithyroid drugs. This rearrangement joins TRBV11-2 to TRBJ2-2; 8 nucleotides line up with TRBD2. The CDR3 DNA is TGTGCCAGCAGCTTTAGCGGGACCCAATCCACCGGGGAGCTGTTTTTT. It yields the protein CASSFSGTQSTGELFF.